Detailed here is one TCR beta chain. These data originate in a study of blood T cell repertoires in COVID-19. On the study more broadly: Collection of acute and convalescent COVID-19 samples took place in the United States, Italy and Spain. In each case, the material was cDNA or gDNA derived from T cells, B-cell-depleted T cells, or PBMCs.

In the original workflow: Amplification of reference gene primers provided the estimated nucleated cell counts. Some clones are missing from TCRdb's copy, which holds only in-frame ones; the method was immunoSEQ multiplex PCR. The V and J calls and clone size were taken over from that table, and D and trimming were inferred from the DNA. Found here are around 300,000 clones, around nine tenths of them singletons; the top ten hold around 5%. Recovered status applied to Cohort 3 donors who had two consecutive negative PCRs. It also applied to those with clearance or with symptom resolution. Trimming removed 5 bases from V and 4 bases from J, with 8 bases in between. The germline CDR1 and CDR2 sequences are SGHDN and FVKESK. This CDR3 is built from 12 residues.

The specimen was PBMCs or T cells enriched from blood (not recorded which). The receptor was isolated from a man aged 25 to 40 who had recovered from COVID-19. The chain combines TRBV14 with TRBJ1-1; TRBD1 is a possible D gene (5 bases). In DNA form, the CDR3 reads TGTGCCAGCAGCTACGGGGGCACTGAAGCTTTCTTT. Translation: CASSYGGTEAFF.